These 7 T cell receptor beta chains were all obtained from the same sample, sequenced in a study of blood T cell repertoires in COVID-19. Method: immunoSEQ multiplex PCR; TCRdb's copy keeps in-frame clones and lacks some. The data show about 300,000 clones, about 82% seen once. The sample taken for sequencing was peripheral blood. The receptors originated from a woman in her fifties or sixties with acute or convalescent COVID-19.

V is TRBV27 and J is TRBJ1-6; no reliable D call. Looked up from germline, CDR1 is MNHEY and CDR2 is SMNVEV (reference sequence). The CDR3 runs to 15 residues. Trimming cost V 1 base and J 9 bases, with 13 bases left between them. The CDR3 region is CASSLWEGPGSPLHF. The DNA of the CDR3 is TGTGCCAGCAGTTTATGGGAGGGTCCCGGTTCACCCCTCCACTTT.

The chain carries TRBV30 and TRBJ2-7; maybe TRBD2 (5 bases). The CDR3 totals 14 residues. Looked up from germline, CDR1 is GTSNPN and CDR2 is SVGIG (reference sequence). V lost 1 base, J lost 7 bases, and 17 bases lay in between. The CDR3 sequence is CAWSEGGPVPEQYF. CDR3 coding DNA: TGTGCCTGGAGTGAAGGAGGTCCCGTTCCAGAGCAGTACTTC.

The rearrangement uses TRBV4-1 and TRBJ1-1; 8 nucleotides match TRBD1. Unmatched junction bases numbered 7, after V lost 4 bases and J lost 3 bases. CDR1 is MGHRA, CDR2 YSYEKL, per germline. This CDR3 is built from 15 residues. CDR3 bases: TGCGCCAGCAGCCTACAACAGGGGGTGTACACTGAAGCTTTCTTT. Translating it yields CASSLQQGVYTEAFF.

In nucleotides, the CDR3 is TGTGCCAGCAGCTTGGGAGGATATGGGGCCAACGTCCTGACTTTC. It translates to CASSLGGYGANVLTF. This sequence joins TRBV5-4 and TRBJ2-6; D gene uncertain. CDR3 length equals 15 residues. The V end lost 0 bases, the J end lost 3 bases, and 7 bases lay between the germline ends. CDR1 is SGHNT and CDR2 is YYREEE in the germline V gene (reference sequence).

The chain combines TRBV6-5 with TRBJ2-1; 7 nucleotides line up with TRBD1. Trimming took 6 bases from V and 7 from J; bases not matched to a gene: 12. Germline-derived CDR1 and CDR2 are MNHEY and SVGAGI. This CDR3 has 15 residues. CDR3 amino acids: CASRGRDSHFNEQFF. CDR3 sequence (DNA): TGTGCCAGCAGAGGCCGGGACAGCCATTTTAATGAGCAGTTCTTC.

The J gene is TRBJ2-5, the V gene TRBV28; 13 bases map to TRBD2. Trimming at V came to 5 bases and at J to 2 bases, leaving 5 bases not matched to a gene. The CDR3 loop spans 16 amino acids. Germline V gene sequence: CDR1 MDHEN, CDR2 SYDVKM. CDR3 sequence reads: CASSTPGLAGQETQYF. For the CDR3, the DNA is TGTGCCAGCAGTACTCCGGGACTAGCGGGACAAGAGACCCAGTACTTC.

The CDR3 nucleotides read TGTGCCAGTACTCGGGACTCCCAAAACGAGCAGTACTTC. Its translation: CASTRDSQNEQYF. This chain joins TRBV6-5 and TRBJ2-7, with D perhaps TRBD2 (6 bases). V was cut by 9 bases and J by 5 bases, with 17 bases left in between. From germline, CDR1 is MNHEY and CDR2 SVGAGI. CDR3 size: 13 residues.